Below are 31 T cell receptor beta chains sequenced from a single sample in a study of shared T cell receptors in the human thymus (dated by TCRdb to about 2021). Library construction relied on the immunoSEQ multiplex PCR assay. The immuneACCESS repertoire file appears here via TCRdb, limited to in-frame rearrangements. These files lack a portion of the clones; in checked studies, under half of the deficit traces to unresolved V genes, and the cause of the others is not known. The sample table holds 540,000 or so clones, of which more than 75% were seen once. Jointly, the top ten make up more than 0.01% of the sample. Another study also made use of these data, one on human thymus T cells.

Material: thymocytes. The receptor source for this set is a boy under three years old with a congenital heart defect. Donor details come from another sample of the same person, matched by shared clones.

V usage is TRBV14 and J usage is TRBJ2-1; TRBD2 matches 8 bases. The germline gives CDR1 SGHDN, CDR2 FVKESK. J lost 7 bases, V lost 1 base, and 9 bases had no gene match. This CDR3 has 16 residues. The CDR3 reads CASSQVSGRAWNEQFF. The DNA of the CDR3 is TGTGCCAGCAGCCAAGTCTCCGGGAGGGCCTGGAATGAGCAGTTCTTC.

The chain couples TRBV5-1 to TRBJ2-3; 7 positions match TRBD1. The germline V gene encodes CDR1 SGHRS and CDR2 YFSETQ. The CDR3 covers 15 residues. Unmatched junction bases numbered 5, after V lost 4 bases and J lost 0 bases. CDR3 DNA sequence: TGCGCCAGCAGCCCGGGACAGATTAGCACAGATACGCAGTATTTT. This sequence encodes CASSPGQISTDTQYF.

The CDR3 nucleotides read TGTGCTAGTGGTTTGCTAGCGGGGTTACCCACCTCCTACGAGCAGTACTTC. This codes for CASGLLAGLPTSYEQYF. The rearrangement joins TRBV12-5 to TRBJ2-7; 9 nucleotides match TRBD2. V shed 2 bases, J shed 0 bases, and the junction held 8 bases outside the gene matches. The CDR3 consists of 17 residues. The germline V gene encodes CDR1 LGHNT and CDR2 FRNRAP.

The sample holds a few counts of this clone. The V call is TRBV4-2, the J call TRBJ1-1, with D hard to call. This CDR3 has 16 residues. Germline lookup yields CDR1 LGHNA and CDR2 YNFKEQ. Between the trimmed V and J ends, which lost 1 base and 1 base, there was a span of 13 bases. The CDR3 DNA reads TGTGCCAGCAGCCAAGCCGGAGATGTAGGGAACACTGAAGCTTTCTTT. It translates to CASSQAGDVGNTEAFF.

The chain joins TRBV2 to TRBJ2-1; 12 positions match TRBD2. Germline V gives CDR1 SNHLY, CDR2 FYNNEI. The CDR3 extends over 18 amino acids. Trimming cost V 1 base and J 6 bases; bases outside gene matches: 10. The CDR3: CASSEGLAGGPWVNEQFF. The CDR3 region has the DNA TGTGCCAGCAGTGAAGGGCTAGCGGGAGGGCCCTGGGTCAATGAGCAGTTCTTC.

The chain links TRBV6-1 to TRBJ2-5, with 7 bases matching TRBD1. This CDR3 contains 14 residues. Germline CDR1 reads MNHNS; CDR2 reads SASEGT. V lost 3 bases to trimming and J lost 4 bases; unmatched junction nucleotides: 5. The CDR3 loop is CASSDDRVGETQYF. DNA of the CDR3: TGTGCCAGCAGTGACGACAGGGTTGGAGAGACCCAGTACTTC.

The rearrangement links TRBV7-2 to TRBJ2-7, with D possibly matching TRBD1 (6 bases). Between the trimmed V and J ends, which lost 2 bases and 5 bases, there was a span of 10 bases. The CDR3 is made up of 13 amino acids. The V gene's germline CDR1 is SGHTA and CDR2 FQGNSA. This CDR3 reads CASSLRTGNEQYF. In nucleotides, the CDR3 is TGTGCCAGCAGCTTACGTACAGGGAACGAGCAGTACTTC.

The CDR3 protein is CASTPGQSYGYTF. In nucleotides, the CDR3 is TGTGCCAGCACCCCGGGACAGAGCTATGGCTACACCTTC. J is TRBJ1-2 and V is TRBV28, with 7 bases fitting TRBD1. With 7 bases clipped from V and 4 bases from J, the junction kept 6 bases outside the gene matches. The CDR3 runs 13 residues. Germline-derived CDR1 and CDR2 are MDHEN and SYDVKM.

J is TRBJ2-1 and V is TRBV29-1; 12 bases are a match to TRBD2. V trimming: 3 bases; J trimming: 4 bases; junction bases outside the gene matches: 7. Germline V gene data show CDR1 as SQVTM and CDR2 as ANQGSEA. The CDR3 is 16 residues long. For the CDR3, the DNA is TGCAGCGTTGAGTCTAGCGGGAGGGCCTTGTACAATGAGCAGTTCTTC. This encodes CSVESSGRALYNEQFF.

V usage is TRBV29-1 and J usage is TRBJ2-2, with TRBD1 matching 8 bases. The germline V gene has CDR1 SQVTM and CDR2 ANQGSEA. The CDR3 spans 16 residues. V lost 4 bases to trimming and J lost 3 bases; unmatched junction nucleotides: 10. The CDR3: CSVVWSQGQDTGELFF. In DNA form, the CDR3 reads TGCAGCGTTGTATGGAGTCAGGGACAGGACACCGGGGAGCTGTTTTTT.

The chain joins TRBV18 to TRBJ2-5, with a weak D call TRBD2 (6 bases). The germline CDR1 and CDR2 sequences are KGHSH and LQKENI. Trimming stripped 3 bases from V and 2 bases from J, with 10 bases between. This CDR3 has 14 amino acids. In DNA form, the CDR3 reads TGTGCCAGCTCACCCTCGGCGGGGCAAGAGACCCAGTACTTC. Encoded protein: CASSPSAGQETQYF.

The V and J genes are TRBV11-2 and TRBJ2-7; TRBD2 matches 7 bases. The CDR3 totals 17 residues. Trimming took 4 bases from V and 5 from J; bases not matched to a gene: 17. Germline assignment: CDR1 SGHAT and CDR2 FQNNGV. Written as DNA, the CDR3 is TGTGCCAGCAGCTCACCCAAGGTGGGGGGAGGGAAGGACGAGCAGTACTTC. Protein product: CASSSPKVGGGKDEQYF.

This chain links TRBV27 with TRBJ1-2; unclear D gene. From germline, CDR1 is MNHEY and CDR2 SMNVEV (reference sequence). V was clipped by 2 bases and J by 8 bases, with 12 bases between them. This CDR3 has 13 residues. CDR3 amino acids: CASSLRGVEGYTF. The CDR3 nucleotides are TGTGCCAGCAGTTTACGCGGGGTGGAAGGCTACACCTTC.

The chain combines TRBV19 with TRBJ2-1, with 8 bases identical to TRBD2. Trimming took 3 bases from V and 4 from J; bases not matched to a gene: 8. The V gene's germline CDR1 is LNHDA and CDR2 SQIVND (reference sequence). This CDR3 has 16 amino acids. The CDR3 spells CASSITASGPYNEQFF. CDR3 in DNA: TGTGCCAGTAGTATTACGGCTAGCGGGCCTTACAATGAGCAGTTCTTC.

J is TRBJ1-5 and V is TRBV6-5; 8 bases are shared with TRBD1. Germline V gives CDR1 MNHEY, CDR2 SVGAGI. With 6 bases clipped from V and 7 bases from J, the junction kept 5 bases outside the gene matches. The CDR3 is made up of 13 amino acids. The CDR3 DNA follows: TGTGCCAGCAGAGGACAGGGAGGCCAGCCCCAGCATTTT. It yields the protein CASRGQGGQPQHF.

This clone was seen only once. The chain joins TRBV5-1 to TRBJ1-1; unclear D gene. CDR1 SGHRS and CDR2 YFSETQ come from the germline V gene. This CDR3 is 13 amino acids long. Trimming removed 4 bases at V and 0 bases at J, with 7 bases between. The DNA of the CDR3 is TGCGCCAGCAGCGCGGATTTGAACACTGAAGCTTTCTTT. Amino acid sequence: CASSADLNTEAFF.

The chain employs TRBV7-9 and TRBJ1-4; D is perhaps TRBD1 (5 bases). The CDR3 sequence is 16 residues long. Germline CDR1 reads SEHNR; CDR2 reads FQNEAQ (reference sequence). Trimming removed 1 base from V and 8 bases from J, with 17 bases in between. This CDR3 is CASSLGKQGIGEKLFF. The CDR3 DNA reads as TGTGCCAGCAGCTTAGGGAAGCAGGGAATCGGCGAAAAACTGTTTTTT.

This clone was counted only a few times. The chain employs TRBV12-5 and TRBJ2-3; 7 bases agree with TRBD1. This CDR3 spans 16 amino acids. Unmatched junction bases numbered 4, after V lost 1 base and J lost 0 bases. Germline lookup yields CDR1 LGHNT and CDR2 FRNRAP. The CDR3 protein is CASGLGGGKSTDTQYF. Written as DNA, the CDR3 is TGTGCTAGTGGTTTGGGAGGGGGCAAAAGCACAGATACGCAGTATTTT.

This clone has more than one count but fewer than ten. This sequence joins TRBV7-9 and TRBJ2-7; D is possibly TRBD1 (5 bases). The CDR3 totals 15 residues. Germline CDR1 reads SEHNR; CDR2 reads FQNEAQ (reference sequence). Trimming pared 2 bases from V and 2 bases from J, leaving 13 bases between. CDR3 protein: CASSLRQGPTYEQYF. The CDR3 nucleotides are TGTGCCAGCAGCTTACGCCAGGGCCCGACCTACGAGCAGTACTTC.

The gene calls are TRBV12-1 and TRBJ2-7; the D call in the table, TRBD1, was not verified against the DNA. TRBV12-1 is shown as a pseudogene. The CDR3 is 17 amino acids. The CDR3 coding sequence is TGTGCCAGCAGCGTTCTAGGGGGCCTACAAACCTCCTACGAGCAGTACTTC. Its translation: CASSVLGGLQTSYEQYF.

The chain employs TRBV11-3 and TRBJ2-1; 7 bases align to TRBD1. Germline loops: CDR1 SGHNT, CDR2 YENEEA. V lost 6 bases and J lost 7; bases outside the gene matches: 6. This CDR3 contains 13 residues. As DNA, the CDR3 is TGTGCCAGCAGTGGACAGGAAGGGAATGAGCAGTTCTTC. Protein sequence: CASSGQEGNEQFF.

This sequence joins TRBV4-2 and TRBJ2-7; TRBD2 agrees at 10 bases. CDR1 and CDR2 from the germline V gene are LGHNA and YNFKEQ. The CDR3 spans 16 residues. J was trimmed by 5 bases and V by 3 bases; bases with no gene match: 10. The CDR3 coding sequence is TGTGCCAGCAGCCAGTCCGAAGCGGGAGGGCCCCACGAGCAGTACTTC. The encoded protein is CASSQSEAGGPHEQYF.

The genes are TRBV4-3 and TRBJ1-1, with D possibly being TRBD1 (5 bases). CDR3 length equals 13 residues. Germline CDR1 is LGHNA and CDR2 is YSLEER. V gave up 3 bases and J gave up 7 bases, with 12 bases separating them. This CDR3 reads CASSHDLGVEAFF. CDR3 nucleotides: TGCGCCAGCAGCCACGATCTAGGGGTTGAAGCTTTCTTT.

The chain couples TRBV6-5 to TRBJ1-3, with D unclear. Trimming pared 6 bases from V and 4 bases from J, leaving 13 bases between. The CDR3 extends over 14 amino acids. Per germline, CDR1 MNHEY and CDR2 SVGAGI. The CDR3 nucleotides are TGTGCCAGCAGGCCCCGCGGCAAAGGAAACACCATATATTTT. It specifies CASRPRGKGNTIYF.

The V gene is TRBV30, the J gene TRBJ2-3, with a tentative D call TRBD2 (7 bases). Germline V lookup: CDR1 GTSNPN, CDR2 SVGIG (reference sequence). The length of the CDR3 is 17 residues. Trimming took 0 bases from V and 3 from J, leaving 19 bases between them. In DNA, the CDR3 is TGTGCCTGGAGTGTATGGGGGAGGGGGTTGGTGACAGATACGCAGTATTTT. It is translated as CAWSVWGRGLVTDTQYF.

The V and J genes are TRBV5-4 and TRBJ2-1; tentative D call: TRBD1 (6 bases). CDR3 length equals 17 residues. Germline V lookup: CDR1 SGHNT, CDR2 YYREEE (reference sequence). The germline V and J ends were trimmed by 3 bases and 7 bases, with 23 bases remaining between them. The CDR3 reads CASSWGPMAVPINEQFF. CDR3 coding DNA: TGTGCCAGCAGCTGGGGGCCTATGGCTGTGCCTATTAATGAGCAGTTCTTC. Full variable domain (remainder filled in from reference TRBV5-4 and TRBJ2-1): ETGVTQSPTHLIKTRGQQVTLRCSSQSGHNTVSWYQQALGQGPQFIFQYYREEENGRGNFPPRFSGLQFPNYSSELNVNALELDDSALYLCASSWGPMAVPINEQFFGPGTRLTVL.

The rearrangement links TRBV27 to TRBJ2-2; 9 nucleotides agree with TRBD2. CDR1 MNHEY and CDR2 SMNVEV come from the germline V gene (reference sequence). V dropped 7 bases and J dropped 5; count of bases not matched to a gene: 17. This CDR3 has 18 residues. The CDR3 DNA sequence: TGTGCCAGCATCGCGAGGGGTAGCGGGAGAACAAGGACCGGGGAGCTGTTTTTT. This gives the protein CASIARGSGRTRTGELFF.

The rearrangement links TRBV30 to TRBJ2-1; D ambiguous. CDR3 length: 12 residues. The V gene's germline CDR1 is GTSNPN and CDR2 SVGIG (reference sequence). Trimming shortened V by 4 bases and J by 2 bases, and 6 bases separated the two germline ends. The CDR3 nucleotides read TGTGCCTGGACCGTTCCCTACAATGAGCAGTTCTTC. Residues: CAWTVPYNEQFF.

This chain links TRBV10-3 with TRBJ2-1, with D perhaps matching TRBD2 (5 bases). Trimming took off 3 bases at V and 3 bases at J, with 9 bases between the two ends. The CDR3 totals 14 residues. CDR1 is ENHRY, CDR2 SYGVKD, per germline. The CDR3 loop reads CAISDQRNYNEQFF. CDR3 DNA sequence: TGTGCCATCAGTGACCAGCGGAACTACAATGAGCAGTTCTTC.

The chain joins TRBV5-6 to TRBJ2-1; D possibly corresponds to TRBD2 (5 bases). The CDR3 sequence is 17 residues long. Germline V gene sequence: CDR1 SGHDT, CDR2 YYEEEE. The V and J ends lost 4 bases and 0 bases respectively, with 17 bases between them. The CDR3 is CASSAFHQRYSYNEQFF. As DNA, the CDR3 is TGTGCCAGCAGCGCCTTCCACCAGCGGTACTCCTACAATGAGCAGTTCTTC.

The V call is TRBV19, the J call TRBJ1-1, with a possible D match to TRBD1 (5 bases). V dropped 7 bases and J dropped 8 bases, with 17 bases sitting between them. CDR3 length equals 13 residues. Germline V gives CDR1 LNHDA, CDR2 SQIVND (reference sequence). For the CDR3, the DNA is TGTGCCAGTATGCCCGGGGGTCGGACGGAAGCTTTCTTT. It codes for CASMPGGRTEAFF.